A single sample gave rise to the 29 T cell receptor beta chains below, sequenced in a study of blood T cell repertoires in COVID-19. Clones were sequenced by immunoSEQ multiplex PCR, and TCRdb holds only the in-frame ones, with some missing. The sample holds 180,000 or so clones, 85% to 90% seen once. The sample was peripheral blood. The receptor source for this set is a woman aged 60-75 years with COVID-19, enrolled during active disease.

The chain carries TRBV6-5 and TRBJ1-3; 7 bases match TRBD1. Germline V lookup: CDR1 MNHEY, CDR2 SVGAGI. There are 16 residues in the CDR3. The V segment lost 3 bases and the J segment 4 bases; nucleotides outside the gene matches: 9. The CDR3: CASSYRDRRGGNTIYF. In DNA form, the CDR3 reads TGTGCCAGCAGTTATAGGGACAGACGTGGAGGAAACACCATATATTTT.

This sequence joins TRBV19 and TRBJ1-2, with 7 bases aligning to TRBD1. The germline gives CDR1 LNHDA, CDR2 SQIVND (reference sequence). CDR3 length: 15 residues. The trim removed 4 bases at V and 4 bases at J, leaving 9 bases unmatched. CDR3 residues: CASSNRGQTSYGYTF. The CDR3 nucleotides are TGTGCCAGTAGTAATAGGGGACAGACAAGCTATGGCTACACCTTC.

The V gene is TRBV3-1 (or the pseudogene TRBV3-2), the J gene TRBJ1-4, with no clear D. The CDR3 totals 14 residues. Germline CDR1 reads LGHDT; CDR2 reads YNNKEL (reference sequence). Trimming took off 3 bases at V and 7 bases at J, with 12 bases between the two ends. The CDR3 here is CASSHQAGGEKLFF. The CDR3 DNA follows: TGTGCCAGCAGCCACCAGGCCGGAGGTGAAAAACTGTTTTTT.

The gene calls are TRBV12-3 or TRBV12-4 and TRBJ1-5, with 7 bases lining up with TRBD1. The CDR3 extends over 13 amino acids. The trim removed 4 bases at V and 4 bases at J, leaving 1 base unmatched. DNA for the CDR3: TGTGCCAGCAGTTCACAGGGGAATCAGCCCCAGCATTTT. This codes for CASSSQGNQPQHF.

The rearrangement links TRBV28 to TRBJ1-6, with D unclear. The CDR3 has 12 residues. Trimming took 7 bases from V and 10 from J, leaving 11 bases between them. The germline V gene encodes CDR1 MDHEN and CDR2 SYDVKM. The CDR3 nucleotides read TGTGCCAGCACCGAATTACTGTCACCCCTCCACTTT. Its protein is CASTELLSPLHF.

This clone was counted only a few times. The J gene is TRBJ1-2, the V gene TRBV7-8; no clear D. Trimming left V 1 base short and J 3 bases short, with 6 bases between. The CDR3 is 13 residues long. The germline V gene has CDR1 SGHVS and CDR2 FQNEAQ. The chain's CDR3 is CASSLVADYGYTF. DNA for the CDR3: TGTGCCAGCAGCTTAGTTGCAGACTATGGCTACACCTTC.

This rearrangement joins TRBV5-1 to TRBJ1-3; 9 nucleotides match TRBD1. CDR3 length: 16 amino acids. Trimming took 5 bases from V and 0 from J; bases not matched to a gene: 6. Germline CDR1 reads SGHRS; CDR2 reads YFSETQ. The CDR3 DNA reads TGCGCCAGCAGGGCCGGGACAGGGACCTCTGGAAACACCATATATTTT. This gives the protein CASRAGTGTSGNTIYF.

This clone was recorded a few times. The DNA of the CDR3 is TGCGCCAGCAGCACAATGCCCGGAAACACCATATATTTT. Translated: CASSTMPGNTIYF. The chain has TRBV5-1 and TRBJ1-3; no reliable D call. Trimming left V 4 bases short and J 4 bases short, with 9 bases between. CDR3 length: 13 residues. Germline values: CDR1 SGHRS, CDR2 YFSETQ.

This chain connects TRBV6-2 or TRBV6-3 to TRBJ2-7; 7 nucleotides match TRBD2. The germline V gene has CDR1 MNHEY and CDR2 SVGEGT. This CDR3 comprises 14 residues. V was clipped by 11 bases and J by 0 bases; unmatched bases: 10. The CDR3 is CAGRFREASYEQYF. The CDR3 region has the DNA TGTGCCGGCCGTTTCCGGGAGGCCTCCTACGAGCAGTACTTC.

The gene calls are TRBV7-2 and TRBJ1-1; D gene ambiguous. This CDR3 region has 15 residues. Per germline, CDR1 SGHTA and CDR2 FQGNSA. Trimming removed 5 bases from V and 5 bases from J, with 18 bases in between. For the CDR3, the DNA is TGTGCCAGCAGCCCGCACCCTGGGAGGTGGACTGAAGCTTTCTTT. This encodes CASSPHPGRWTEAFF.

The count of this clone is one. This rearrangement joins TRBV6-1 to TRBJ1-1; D gene ambiguous. The CDR3 consists of 14 residues. Germline loops: CDR1 MNHNS, CDR2 SASEGT. The germline V and J ends were trimmed by 2 bases and 1 base, with 8 bases remaining between them. CDR3 region: CASSELGGNTEAFF. CDR3 sequence (DNA): TGTGCCAGCAGTGAACTGGGAGGGAACACTGAAGCTTTCTTT.

The rearrangement uses TRBV4-3 and TRBJ2-2, with 9 bases lining up with TRBD2. The germline CDR1 and CDR2 sequences are LGHNA and YSLEER. The CDR3 loop spans 17 amino acids. Trimming cost V 1 base and J 6 bases; bases outside gene matches: 9. CDR3 loop: CASSQGGGRDTAGELFF. The CDR3, as DNA: TGCGCCAGCAGCCAAGGGGGCGGGAGGGACACGGCCGGGGAGCTGTTTTTT.

The chain combines TRBV19 with TRBJ1-1; 7 positions agree with TRBD1. CDR3 length: 15 residues. Germline CDR1 is LNHDA and CDR2 is SQIVND (reference sequence). V was clipped by 5 bases and J by 0 bases; unmatched bases: 6. CDR3 region: CASSAGQILNTEAFF. Here the CDR3 DNA reads TGTGCCAGTAGTGCGGGACAGATCCTGAACACTGAAGCTTTCTTT.

This chain uses TRBV11-2 with TRBJ2-3; 8 nucleotides match TRBD2. J was trimmed by 10 bases and V by 2 bases; bases with no gene match: 5. The CDR3 extends over 13 amino acids. In germline, CDR1 is SGHAT, CDR2 FQNNGV. CDR3 amino acids: CASSLTSGNSQYF. The CDR3 DNA reads TGTGCCAGCAGCTTAACTAGCGGAAATTCGCAGTATTTT.

This clone occurred once. V and J are TRBV30 and TRBJ1-1; D call uncertain. Germline CDR1 GTSNPN, CDR2 SVGIG (reference sequence). The CDR3 sequence is 15 residues long. Trimming shortened V by 2 bases and J by 1 base, and 14 bases separated the two germline ends. CDR3 loop: CAWSISPRENTEAFF. In DNA, the CDR3 is TGTGCCTGGAGTATTTCACCGAGAGAGAACACTGAAGCTTTCTTT.

The chain combines TRBV7-2 with TRBJ1-4; TRBD1 agrees at 9 bases. V was pared by 5 bases and J by 2 bases, with 3 bases of the junction left unmatched. CDR1 SGHTA and CDR2 FQGNSA come from the germline V gene. The CDR3 is made up of 15 amino acids. The CDR3 protein is CASSQDRGTNEKLFF. The CDR3 DNA reads TGTGCCAGCAGCCAAGACAGGGGGACTAATGAAAAACTGTTTTTT.

This clone showed up just a few times. The chain links TRBV18 to TRBJ2-7; 11 bases are a match to TRBD2. The CDR3 loop spans 13 amino acids. V shed 8 bases and J 6 bases; nucleotides not matched to a gene: 6. The germline V gene has CDR1 KGHSH and CDR2 LQKENI. The CDR3 is CASLTSGNSEQYF. CDR3 DNA: TGTGCCAGCCTGACTAGCGGGAACTCCGAGCAGTACTTC.

This clone was counted between two and nine times. V is TRBV7-9 and J is TRBJ1-1, with 9 bases lining up with TRBD1. Germline assignment: CDR1 SEHNR and CDR2 FQNEAQ (reference sequence). V shed 4 bases and J 4 bases; nucleotides not matched to a gene: 4. This CDR3 has 14 residues. The CDR3 reads CASSWGQGPTEAFF. CDR3 nucleotide sequence: TGTGCCAGCAGCTGGGGACAGGGTCCCACTGAAGCTTTCTTT.

The rearrangement joins TRBV19 to TRBJ1-2; 9 bases agree with TRBD1. Germline CDR1 is LNHDA and CDR2 is SQIVND (reference sequence). CDR3 length: 17 residues. J gave up 4 bases and V 0 bases, and 9 bases lay outside the gene matches. DNA of the CDR3: TGTGCCAGTAGTATAGACCTAGGGACAGGGACGACCTATGGCTACACCTTC. Translating it yields CASSIDLGTGTTYGYTF.

This clone was counted a few times. V and J are TRBV30 and TRBJ2-5; D is undetermined. The CDR3 spans 11 residues. Germline-derived CDR1 and CDR2 are GTSNPN and SVGIG (reference sequence). V was cut by 4 bases and J by 3 bases, with 6 bases left in between. CDR3 protein: CAWKQEETQYF. The CDR3 nucleotides read TGTGCCTGGAAACAAGAAGAGACCCAGTACTTC.

V and J are TRBV7-2 and TRBJ1-1; 7 bases line up with TRBD1. This CDR3 is built from 17 residues. Germline trimming cut 3 bases from V and 3 bases from J; bases unmatched to any gene: 13. The V gene's germline CDR1 is SGHTA and CDR2 FQGNSA. The CDR3 spells CASSFSSQGSGYTEAFF. CDR3 in DNA: TGTGCCAGCAGCTTTTCTTCACAGGGGTCAGGGTACACTGAAGCTTTCTTT. Complete variable domain (other parts from reference TRBV7-2 and TRBJ1-1): GAGVSQSPSNKVTEKGKDVELRCDPISGHTALYWYRQSLGQGLEFLIYFQGNSAPDKSGLPSDRFSAERTGGSVSTLTIQRTQQEDSAVYLCASSFSSQGSGYTEAFFGQGTRLTVV.

The rearrangement links TRBV5-1 to TRBJ1-2, with 9 bases identical to TRBD1. In germline, CDR1 is SGHRS, CDR2 YFSETQ. Unmatched junction bases numbered 8, after V lost 4 bases and J lost 1 base. The CDR3 has 16 amino acids. The CDR3 bases are TGCGCCAGCAGCCTGGGACAGGGTTGGGGTAACTATGGCTACACCTTC. It specifies CASSLGQGWGNYGYTF.

The chain couples TRBV2 to TRBJ2-1; 8 nucleotides agree with TRBD1. The V gene's germline CDR1 is SNHLY and CDR2 FYNNEI. This CDR3 comprises 15 residues. The J segment lost 6 bases and the V segment lost 6 bases, leaving 10 bases of the junction unmatched. The CDR3 here is CASSQGADSLNEQFF. CDR3 coding DNA: TGTGCCAGCAGCCAGGGGGCGGACTCCCTCAATGAGCAGTTCTTC.

The table lists this clone with a count of one. The chain has TRBV5-4 and TRBJ1-6; 8 nucleotides line up with TRBD1. The J segment lost 7 bases and the V segment lost 3 bases, leaving 12 bases of the junction unmatched. Germline CDR1 SGHNT, CDR2 YYREEE (reference sequence). The CDR3 loop spans 17 amino acids. CDR3 DNA: TGTGCCAGCAGCTCCCGGACAGGGCACGCGATGAATTCACCCCTCCACTTT. This encodes CASSSRTGHAMNSPLHF.

Only a few counts were recorded for this clone. The chain employs TRBV7-2 and TRBJ1-6; 7 bases fit TRBD1. With V trimmed by 5 bases and J by 10 bases, 8 bases remained unmatched. Germline-derived CDR1 and CDR2 are SGHTA and FQGNSA. The length of the CDR3 is 14 residues. The CDR3 DNA is TGTGCCAGCAGCCTCACAGGGGTGGGCTCACCCCTCCACTTT. It codes for CASSLTGVGSPLHF. The variable domain in full, completed from reference TRBV7-2 and TRBJ1-6, reads GAGVSQSPSNKVTEKGKDVELRCDPISGHTALYWYRQSLGQGLEFLIYFQGNSAPDKSGLPSDRFSAERTGGSVSTLTIQRTQQEDSAVYLCASSLTGVGSPLHFGNGTRLTVT.

The chain has TRBV5-1 and TRBJ2-2; D not resolved. Germline V lookup: CDR1 SGHRS, CDR2 YFSETQ. The CDR3 is made up of 11 amino acids. V lost 7 bases and J 6 bases, leaving 7 bases between the germline ends. The CDR3 nucleotides read TGCGCCAGCTCCCGTGCCGGGGAGCTGTTTTTT. Its protein is CASSRAGELFF.

This clone has just one count. The sample has other DNA sequences that encode this CDR3 too. The chain carries TRBV7-9 and TRBJ2-7; 7 bases are a match to TRBD2. This CDR3 has 13 amino acids. Per the germline V gene, CDR1 is SEHNR and CDR2 is FQNEAQ (reference sequence). Germline trimming cut 0 bases from V and 4 bases from J; bases unmatched to any gene: 0. The CDR3 is CASSLAGGYEQYF. In DNA, the CDR3 is TGTGCCAGCAGCTTAGCGGGAGGGTACGAGCAGTACTTC. Combining the CDR3 with reference TRBV7-9 and TRBJ2-7 gives the whole variable domain DTGVSQNPRHKITKRGQNVTFRCDPISEHNRLYWYRQTLGQGPEFLTYFQNEAQLEKSRLLSDRFSAERPKGSFSTLEIQRTEQGDSAMYLCASSLAGGYEQYFGPGTRLTVT.

The rearrangement uses TRBV13 and TRBJ2-7, with D possibly matching TRBD1 (6 bases). CDR3 length equals 14 residues. Looked up from germline, CDR1 is PRHDT and CDR2 is FYEKMQ (reference sequence). The germline V and J ends were trimmed by 3 bases and 4 bases, with 13 bases remaining between them. DNA of the CDR3: TGTGCCAGCAGCTTTGGGGGCGAGGGGTACGAGCAGTACTTC. Its translation: CASSFGGEGYEQYF.

This chain joins TRBV27 and TRBJ1-2; 8 positions match TRBD1. V shed 3 bases, J shed 2 bases, and the junction held 11 bases outside the gene matches. The CDR3 is 17 amino acids. CDR1 is MNHEY, CDR2 SMNVEV, per germline (reference sequence). CDR3 DNA: TGTGCCAGCAGTTTGACAGGGGTCGCCCTTTTAAACTATGGCTACACCTTC. This gives the protein CASSLTGVALLNYGYTF.